Listed below are T cell receptor beta chains from one sample, sequenced in a study of vaccination effects on CD4 cells after COVID-19. Their cognate antigens are unknown. Generated by immunoSEQ multiplex PCR, the TCRdb table keeps only in-frame clones and is missing some. Among some 25,000 clones listed, around two thirds were seen once. The specimen comprised CD4+ T cells from PBMCs cultured with HCoV-OC43 spike peptides, sampled before COVID-19 vaccination. These receptors were collected from a human donor who received a COVID-19 vaccine. Both conserved end residues are part of each CDR3. A D gene is named only where the DNA matches it firmly. Size values are once, few and many counts, or a class for expanded clones, and some rows have none.

few	TRBV19	TRBJ2-1	NA	TGTGCCAGTATAGCCGGGCCATCCTACAATGAGCAGTTCTTC	CASIAGPSYNEQFF
NA	TRBV19	TRBJ1-1	NA	TGTGCCAGTAGTGGGACACTGAACACTGAAGCTTTCTTT	CASSGTLNTEAFF
NA	TRBV19	TRBJ2-3	TRBD1	TGTGCCAGTAGAAGAGTAGGGGACAGGGTAACAGATACGCAGTATTTT	CASRRVGDRVTDTQYF
few	TRBV3-1/TRBV3-2	TRBJ2-7	TRBD1	TGTGCCAGCAGCCAAGGAAGGGCGCGGGACAGGGGGTTTGGAGAAACCTACGAGCAGTACTTC	CASSQGRARDRGFGETYEQYF
NA	TRBV21-1	TRBJ2-7	NA	TGTGCCAGCAGCAGCGCCACCGGGACAGGGAGGGGCGAGCAGTACTTC	CASSSATGTGRGEQYF
NA	TRBV24-1	TRBJ2-5	TRBD1	TGTGCCACCAGTGATTTCAGGGGGGAGACCCAGTACTTC	CATSDFRGETQYF
NA	TRBV6-1	TRBJ1-5	TRBD1	TGTGCCAGCAGTGAGGCCGGACAGGGGAATTGGCCCCAGCATTTT	CASSEAGQGNWPQHF
NA	TRBV19	TRBJ2-6	NA	TGTGCCAGTATTGGTGGGTCTGGGGCCAACGTCCTGACTTTC	CASIGGSGANVLTF
NA	TRBV6-5	TRBJ1-2	NA	TGTGCCAGCAGTTACGACCCCAGGCTGGATGGCTACACCTTC	CASSYDPRLDGYTF
few	TRBV19	TRBJ1-1	NA	TGTGCCAGTAGTCCGCGGCTACCTGAAGCTTTCTTT	CASSPRLPEAFF
NA	TRBV2	TRBJ2-7	TRBD2	TGTGCCAGCAGCGTCCCGGGACTAGCGGGGCAGTACTTC	CASSVPGLAGQYF
NA	TRBV2	TRBJ1-5	NA	TGTGCCAGCAGTGTTAGTGCCCTGTGGTCTTCTCAGCCCCAGCATTTT	CASSVSALWSSQPQHF
NA	TRBV3-1/TRBV3-2	TRBJ2-1	NA	TGTGCCAGCAGTTCCTACAATGAGCAGTTCTTC	CASSSYNEQFF
NA	TRBV7-6	TRBJ1-1	NA	TGTGCCAGCAGCTTAAGCGCACGGAACACTGAAGCTTTCTTT	CASSLSARNTEAFF
NA	TRBV18	TRBJ2-1	NA	TGTGCCAGCTCAAGCCGAGAGGGTTCCTACAATGAGCAGTTCTTC	CASSSREGSYNEQFF
NA	TRBV3-1/TRBV3-2	TRBJ2-7	TRBD2	TGTGCCAGCAGGGGAAGCGGGAGGGCTTACGAGCAGTACTTC	CASRGSGRAYEQYF
NA	TRBV5-4	TRBJ2-1	TRBD2	TGTGCCAGCAGCCTCCGTTTAGCGGGGACCTACGATGAGCAGTTCTTC	CASSLRLAGTYDEQFF
NA	TRBV11-2	TRBJ2-3	NA	TGTGCCAGCAGCTATCGACACAGCACAGATACGCAGTATTTT	CASSYRHSTDTQYF
NA	TRBV2	TRBJ1-2	NA	TGTGCCAGCAGTGAACCACCGGACTCTCCCAATGGCTACACCTTC	CASSEPPDSPNGYTF
few	TRBV5-4	TRBJ2-7	NA	TGTGCCAGCAGCTTGGGTAGCTCCTACGAGCAGTACTTC	CASSLGSSYEQYF
NA	TRBV10-2	TRBJ2-1	TRBD2	TGCGCCAGCAGGCCGGGACTAGCGGGGGGTGGGATCTACAATGAGCAGTTCTTC	CASRPGLAGGGIYNEQFF
NA	TRBV6-5	TRBJ2-6	NA	TGTGCCAGCAACTCGAAGGGCTCTGGGGCCAACGTCCTGACTTTC	CASNSKGSGANVLTF
NA	TRBV6-6	TRBJ1-1	TRBD1	TGTGCCAGCAGTCGAGAGGGGCTGACAGGGGGCACTGAAGCTTTCTTT	CASSREGLTGGTEAFF
NA	TRBV6-4	TRBJ1-5	TRBD1	TGTGCCAGCAGCGATCAGGGGGGCCTCAATCAGCCCCAGCATTTT	CASSDQGGLNQPQHF
NA	TRBV5-1	TRBJ1-6	NA	TGCGCCAGCAGCCTACGACCGGGACGAGTCTCCGAGACACCCCTCCACTTT	CASSLRPGRVSETPLHF
NA	TRBV4-1	TRBJ2-7	NA	TGCGCCAGCAGCCAAGGAGGGGGGCCCTACGAGCAGTACTTC	CASSQGGGPYEQYF
NA	TRBV30	TRBJ2-5	NA	TGTGCCTGGAGTCTGCCCCAAGAGACCCAGTACTTC	CAWSLPQETQYF
NA	TRBV6-5	TRBJ1-1	NA	TGTGCCAGCAGTCAGGGGTCTGAAGCTTTCTTT	CASSQGSEAFF
NA	TRBV12-5	TRBJ2-1	NA	TGTGCTAGTGGAAATAGCGGATACTCCTACAATGAGCAGTTCTTC	CASGNSGYSYNEQFF
NA	TRBV5-6	TRBJ2-3	NA	TGTGCCAGCATCAAACAGGGCACAGATACGCAGTATTTT	CASIKQGTDTQYF
NA	TRBV7-9	TRBJ1-1	NA	TGTGCCACCAACTTACTGCAGGGGAACACTGAAGCTTTCTTT	CATNLLQGNTEAFF
few	TRBV18	TRBJ1-1	NA	TGTGCCAGCTCACCAGTGGTGGACGTGCCTGAAGCTTTCTTT	CASSPVVDVPEAFF
NA	TRBV11-2	TRBJ2-7	TRBD2	TGTGCCAGCAGCCTGACTAGCGGGAGGGCTATATCCCGCTACGAGCAGTACTTC	CASSLTSGRAISRYEQYF
NA	TRBV6-4	TRBJ2-3	TRBD2	TGTGCCAGCAGTGAAAGCGGGGGGGCCACAGATACGCAGTATTTT	CASSESGGATDTQYF
NA	TRBV10-3	TRBJ2-7	NA	TGTGCCATCAGTGAGTTCAAGTTATCGGGACCGAAACTCTACGAGCAGTACTTC	CAISEFKLSGPKLYEQYF
NA	TRBV3-1/TRBV3-2	TRBJ1-4	NA	TGTGCCAGCAGCCAATATTTGGCAGGGGATAATGAAAAACTGTTTTTT	CASSQYLAGDNEKLFF
NA	TRBV3-1/TRBV3-2	TRBJ2-7	NA	TGTGCCAGCAGCCGCGGGACAGACCTTACGGACTTC	CASSRGTDLTDF
few	TRBV6-1	TRBJ1-2	NA	TGTGCCAGCAGTGAAGCGTCGACAGGCCTCTACTATGGCTACACCTTC	CASSEASTGLYYGYTF
NA	TRBV25-1	TRBJ2-3	NA	TGTGCCAGCAGTGCCTTCAGGGGAATGGCAGATACGCAGTATTTT	CASSAFRGMADTQYF
NA	TRBV27	TRBJ2-3	TRBD1	TGTGCCAGCAGCAACTCAGGGGGTCTTAGCACAGATACGCAGTATTTT	CASSNSGGLSTDTQYF
few	TRBV3-1/TRBV3-2	TRBJ1-2	TRBD1	TGTGCCAGCAGCACTACGACAGGGGCCCATCGTGGCTACACCTTC	CASSTTTGAHRGYTF
few	TRBV28	TRBJ2-2	TRBD1	TGTGCCAGCAGTCTCGCCGGACAGGGGTCCGGGGAGCTGTTTTTT	CASSLAGQGSGELFF
NA	TRBV19	TRBJ2-5	NA	TGTGCCAGTAGCCCCCTCTTGAGCGGCCTGCAAGAGACCCAGTACTTC	CASSPLLSGLQETQYF
NA	TRBV5-4	TRBJ2-2	NA	TGTGCCAGCAGCCCGGGGTCAGGAGTTGTAACCAGGGAGCTGTTTTTT	CASSPGSGVVTRELFF
NA	TRBV5-3	TRBJ1-1	NA	TGTGCCAGAAGCTTGGTTGGACTGGACACTGAAGCTTTCTTT	CARSLVGLDTEAFF
NA	TRBV24-1	TRBJ1-5	TRBD1	TGTGCCACCAGGGGGACAGGGGAAGGCAATCAGCCCCAGCATTTT	CATRGTGEGNQPQHF